This TCR beta chain derives from a study of blood T cell repertoires in COVID-19. Study-level information: Donors in the United States, Italy and Spain gave samples during acute or convalescent COVID-19. In each case, the material was cDNA or gDNA derived from T cells, B-cell-depleted T cells, or PBMCs.

This clone has more than one count but fewer than ten. Source study methods: Estimated nucleated cell counts came from reference gene primer amplification. TCRdb's table, derived via immunoSEQ multiplex PCR, lists solely in-frame clones and lacks some. V and J calls and clone size are as listed in that table; D and trimming were resolved from the DNA. The top ten clones hold roughly 13% of a sample with roughly 78,000 clones, approximately 80% of them seen once. Followed over time, Seattle patients had been enrolled while infection was active. The sample comprised peripheral blood. This TCR came from a man in his fifties or sixties with COVID-19, enrolled during active disease.

CDR3: CASSPAPYRGRNNSPLHF. The CDR3 bases are TGTGCCAGCAGCCCTGCCCCATACAGGGGACGTAATAATTCACCCCTCCACTTT. The genes are TRBV7-3 and TRBJ1-6, with 7 bases aligning to TRBD1. This CDR3 has 18 amino acids. Unmatched junction bases numbered 15, after V lost 5 bases and J lost 5 bases. Germline V lookup: CDR1 SGHTA, CDR2 FQGTGA.